The clone carrying this T cell receptor (beta chain) showed up just once. The data belong to a study of technical replicates of blood from a few donors. Sequencing was performed with immunoSEQ multiplex PCR; in TCRdb, only in-frame clones are kept and a portion is missing. The sample shows tens of thousands of clones, approximately 91% of them seen only once. After removal of 4 bases from V and 5 bases from J, the junction contained 10 bases not matched to a gene. Germline-derived CDR1 and CDR2 are LGHNA and YSLEER. This CDR3 is built from 17 residues. The sequence derives from a human donor in good health. Some clones in this sample may be carry-over from other donors' samples. Sequencing was carried out using T cells isolated from PBMCs. The rearrangement links TRBV4-3 to TRBJ2-2; 10 bases line up with TRBD1. This CDR3 is CASSRQPGQGWTGELFF. In nucleotides, the CDR3 is TGCGCCAGCAGCCGCCAACCGGGACAGGGGTGGACCGGGGAGCTGTTTTTT.